This is a list of T cell receptor beta chains from one sample in a study of neurological immune-mediated disorders. One entry per CDR3 protein results from TCRdb running MiXCR on the 5' RACE reads. The sample lists about 59,000 distinct CDR3 sequences; roughly 3.5% were seen once. Source material: PBMCs. The receptor source for this set is a woman younger than 45 with multiple sclerosis. Each CDR3 is given with its conserved first and last residue. Fields, in order: V gene, D gene, J gene, clone size, CDR3 protein, CDR3 DNA. A D gene is named only where the DNA matches it firmly. Clone size is not always given. Where it is, it says once, few, many or a class for expanded clones.

>TRBV10-3|.|TRBJ2-1|few
CAISEPPGKGVDEQFF
TGTGCCATCAGTGAGCCCCCGGGAAAGGGTGTGGATGAGCAGTTCTTC
>TRBV29-1|TRBD2|TRBJ2-5|many
CSVVSSGGPARPSIETQYF
TGCAGCGTTGTAAGTAGCGGGGGGCCCGCGCGACCTTCGATTGAGACCCAGTACTTC
>TRBV14|.|TRBJ2-3|few
CASSFTPGLTDTQYF
TGTGCCAGCAGCTTTACGCCGGGACTTACAGATACGCAGTATTTT
>TRBV3-1|TRBD1|TRBJ1-6|many
CASSRGQGGSPLHF
TGTGCCAGCAGCCGCGGACAGGGAGGTTCACCCCTCCACTTT
>TRBV27|.|TRBJ2-7|many
CASSPDGQYEQYF
TGTGCCAGCAGTCCGGACGGACAGTACGAGCAGTACTTC
>TRBV5-6|.|TRBJ1-2|many
CASSKGSYYGYTF
TGTGCCAGCAGCAAGGGAAGTTACTATGGCTACACCTTC
>TRBV28|.|TRBJ2-3|many
CASLFPGTDTQYF
TGTGCCAGCCTTTTTCCGGGTACAGATACGCAGTATTTT
>TRBV5-6|.|TRBJ1-1|many
CASSLRRIQGGTEAFF
TGTGCCAGCAGCTTGCGGAGGATTCAAGGGGGCACTGAAGCTTTCTTT
>TRBV5-1|.|TRBJ1-1|many
CASSADGTNTEAFF
TGCGCCAGCAGCGCGGACGGAACCAACACTGAAGCTTTCTTT
>TRBV20-1|TRBD2|TRBJ2-1|many
CSASLAVAGSRGEQFF
TGCAGTGCTTCTCTCGCTGTAGCGGGGTCGAGGGGTGAGCAGTTCTTC
>TRBV3-1|.|TRBJ1-2|.
CASRLGKGHGYTF
TGTGCCAGCAGACTCGGAAAGGGCCATGGCTACACCTTC
>TRBV20-1|.|TRBJ2-4|many
CSARGGGRNIQYF
TGCAGTGCTAGAGGCGGGGGCCGGAACATTCAGTACTTC
>TRBV7-2|.|TRBJ2-7|many
CASSPSGPSSYEQYF
TGTGCCAGCAGCCCAAGCGGCCCTAGCTCCTACGAGCAGTACTTC
>TRBV29-1|.|TRBJ2-7|many
CSVEGDSYEQYF
TGCAGCGTTGAAGGGGACTCCTACGAGCAGTACTTC
>TRBV20-1|.|TRBJ1-4|many
CSARDLAEGEKLFF
TGCAGTGCTAGAGATTTGGCGGAGGGTGAAAAACTGTTTTTT
>TRBV4-3|TRBD2|TRBJ2-3|many
CASSQDGLAGAQIATDTQYF
TGCGCCAGCAGCCAAGACGGACTAGCGGGGGCCCAAATCGCCACAGATACGCAGTATTTT
>TRBV18|TRBD2|TRBJ2-3|many
CASSPALAGGAPDTQYF
TGTGCCAGCTCACCAGCCCTAGCGGGGGGTGCCCCAGATACGCAGTATTTT
>TRBV20-1|TRBD2|TRBJ2-2|many
CSVPSERGGLTGELFF
TGCAGTGTCCCATCGGAGCGGGGGGGCCTCACCGGGGAGCTGTTTTTT
>TRBV11-2|.|TRBJ2-4|many
CASRALQGVKNIQYF
TGTGCCAGCCGCGCTCTTCAGGGAGTCAAAAACATTCAGTACTTC
>TRBV5-1|.|TRBJ2-6|many
CASRDSSGANVLTF
TGCGCCAGCCGGGATTCCTCTGGGGCCAACGTCCTGACTTTC
>TRBV3-1|.|TRBJ1-6|.
CASSLTLSSYNSPLNF
TGTGCCAGCAGCCTAACCCTGAGCTCCTATAATTCACCCCTCAACTTT
>TRBV20-1|TRBD2|TRBJ2-7|many
CSARDSLGLAGGYYEQYF
TGCAGTGCTAGAGATTCGCTCGGGCTAGCGGGGGGATACTACGAGCAGTACTTC
>TRBV20-1|.|TRBJ1-6|many
CSARRQANSPLHF
TGCAGTGCTAGACGACAGGCAAATTCACCCCTCCACTTT
>TRBV14|.|TRBJ2-5|many
CASSLSPTRETQYF
TGTGCCAGCAGCCTTTCTCCGACGCGGGAGACCCAGTACTTC
>TRBV7-2|.|TRBJ1-5|many
CASSLASAQPQHF
TGTGCCAGCAGCTTAGCGTCGGCTCAGCCCCAGCATTTT
>TRBV5-6|.|TRBJ1-1|many
CASRARGRNTEAFF
TGTGCCAGCAGGGCTCGGGGGAGGAACACTGAAGCTTTCTTT
>TRBV15|.|TRBJ1-1|.
CATGGAEAFF
TGTGCCACCGGAGGGGCTGAAGCTTTCTTT
>TRBV11-2|TRBD2|TRBJ2-3|many
CASSLTSGRPTDTQYF
TGTGCCAGCAGCCTGACTAGCGGGAGACCCACAGATACGCAGTATTTT
>TRBV20-1|TRBD2|TRBJ2-1|many
CSAPHWGLAASSYNEQFF
TGCAGTGCTCCCCACTGGGGACTAGCGGCGAGCTCCTACAATGAGCAGTTCTTC
>TRBV4-1|TRBD1|TRBJ1-4|many
CASSHPDRDLEKLFF
TGCGCCAGCAGCCACCCTGACAGGGACCTTGAAAAACTGTTTTTT
>TRBV29-1|.|TRBJ1-1|many
CSVDGRNTEAFF
TGCAGCGTTGATGGCAGAAACACTGAAGCTTTCTTT
>TRBV5-1|.|TRBJ2-5|many
CASSLAGLLGETQYF
TGCGCCAGCAGCTTGGCAGGTTTACTCGGGGAGACCCAGTACTTC
>TRBV29-1|.|TRBJ2-1|many
CSVKGVSYNEQFF
TGCAGCGTTAAGGGGGTCTCCTACAATGAGCAGTTCTTC
>TRBV7-2|TRBD2|TRBJ2-1|many
CASSLGTSGSVSYNEQFF
TGTGCCAGCAGCCTTGGGACTAGCGGGAGTGTGTCCTACAATGAGCAGTTCTTC
>TRBV6-2/TRBV6-3|.|TRBJ1-1|many
CASMDENTEAFF
TGTGCCAGCATGGATGAGAACACTGAAGCTTTCTTT
>TRBV6-5|.|TRBJ2-3|many
CASRSLEFSTDTQYF
TGTGCCAGCAGATCGCTAGAATTTAGCACAGATACGCAGTATTTT
>TRBV4-1|.|TRBJ1-4|many
CASSQVQSDSREKLFF
TGCGCCAGCAGCCAAGTCCAGTCAGACAGCCGGGAAAAACTGTTTTTT
>TRBV3-1|TRBD1|TRBJ2-7|few
CASSPSNRGLDEQYF
TGTGCCAGCAGCCCTTCGAACAGGGGGTTGGACGAGCAGTACTTC
>TRBV4-1|.|TRBJ2-5|medium-sized
CASSQVATSQETQYF
TGCGCCAGCAGCCAAGTAGCTACTTCGCAAGAGACCCAGTACTTC
>TRBV5-1|TRBD1|TRBJ2-7|.
CASSRTGTGLHEQYF
TGCGCCAGCAGCCGGACCGGGACAGGGTTACACGAGCAGTACTTC
>TRBV25-1|TRBD2|TRBJ2-5|many
CASTDSGGAYETQYF
TGTGCCAGCACGGATAGCGGGGGGGCTTATGAGACCCAGTACTTC
>TRBV7-9|.|TRBJ2-3|many
CASSLGGSPTDTQYF
TGTGCCAGCAGCTTAGGGGGCAGTCCCACAGATACGCAGTATTTT
>TRBV6-1|.|TRBJ2-7|few
CASSEDHSSYEQYF
TGTGCCAGCAGTGAAGACCACTCGTCCTACGAGCAGTACTTC
>TRBV7-8|TRBD1|TRBJ1-5|many
CASSLSGGQGNQPQHF
TGTGCCAGCAGCTTAAGCGGGGGACAGGGCAATCAGCCCCAGCATTTT
>TRBV20-1|TRBD1|TRBJ2-7|many
CSADRDTGYEQYF
TGCAGTGCGGACAGGGATACAGGCTACGAGCAGTACTTC
>TRBV5-6|.|TRBJ2-5|many
CASSYPRGAQETQYF
TGTGCCAGCAGCTACCCGCGAGGGGCGCAGGAGACCCAGTACTTC
>TRBV18|.|TRBJ2-5|many
CASSPPGVQETQYF
TGTGCCAGCTCACCACCGGGGGTACAAGAGACCCAGTACTTC
>TRBV5-1|TRBD1|TRBJ1-4|many
CASSLRGQNTATNEKLFF
TGCGCCAGCAGCTTGAGGGGACAGAACACCGCAACTAATGAAAAACTGTTTTTT
>TRBV5-5|.|TRBJ2-5|.
CASSLIGLETQYF
TGTGCCAGCAGCTTGATTGGGTTGGAGACCCAGTACTTC
>TRBV3-1|.|TRBJ1-3|many
CASSQVFGNTIYF
TGTGCCAGCAGCCAAGTGTTCGGAAACACCATATATTTT
>TRBV6-1|.|TRBJ1-5|few
CASSERDQPQNF
TGTGCCAGCAGTGAACGAGATCAGCCCCAGAATTTT
>TRBV29-1|.|TRBJ2-5|many
CSVAGKRTGFGETQYF
TGCAGCGTTGCCGGAAAAAGAACAGGGTTTGGAGAGACCCAGTACTTC
>TRBV6-2/TRBV6-3|.|TRBJ2-7|many
CASSFSPLEGSVERDEQYF
TGTGCCAGCAGTTTTTCCCCCTTAGAGGGGAGCGTGGAGCGGGACGAGCAGTACTTC